The next 15 T cell receptor beta chains were all read from a single sample in a study of blood T cell repertoires in COVID-19. The assay was immunoSEQ multiplex PCR, and TCRdb's table has in-frame clones only and misses some. The sample consists of about 230,000 clones, 70% to 90% of them appearing once. Material: peripheral blood. These receptors all come from a man aged 45 to 65 with COVID-19, enrolled during active disease.

The rearrangement uses TRBV6-5 and TRBJ1-6, with D unresolved. The CDR3 length is 16 residues. Germline CDR1 is MNHEY and CDR2 is SVGAGI. Trimming pared 3 bases from V and 5 bases from J, leaving 14 bases between. The CDR3 nucleotides are TGTGCCAGCAGTTATACCTCCGGTCCCGATAATTCACCCCTCCACTTT. This codes for CASSYTSGPDNSPLHF.

The chain couples TRBV18 to TRBJ1-5; 10 nucleotides align to TRBD1. Trimming at V came to 2 bases and at J to 7 bases, leaving 5 bases not matched to a gene. The CDR3 is 15 residues long. Per germline, CDR1 KGHSH and CDR2 LQKENI. Written as DNA, the CDR3 is TGTGCCAGCTCACCAGGGACAGGGGTTTACCAGCCCCAGCATTTT. It specifies CASSPGTGVYQPQHF.

The CDR3 region is CASSIRASGSGNSYEQYF. The DNA for the CDR3 is TGTGCCAGTAGTATTCGGGCGAGTGGTAGCGGGAACTCCTACGAGCAGTACTTC. This sequence joins TRBV19 and TRBJ2-7; 8 positions agree with TRBD2. Germline V CDR1 and CDR2: LNHDA, SQIVND (reference sequence). V shed 3 bases and J 0 bases; nucleotides not matched to a gene: 13. This CDR3 region has 18 residues.

The chain couples TRBV28 to TRBJ2-7; possibly TRBD2 for D (5 bases). Germline V gene lookup returns CDR1 MDHEN and CDR2 SYDVKM. Trimming shortened V by 3 bases and J by 2 bases, and 14 bases separated the two germline ends. CDR3 length: 15 residues. The CDR3 DNA is TGTGCCAGCAGTTTGCCCATTGGAGGTCCCTACGAGCAGTACTTC. Its protein is CASSLPIGGPYEQYF.

CDR3 bases: TGTGCCAGCAGTGAACCGGAGAGGTACGAGCAGTACTTC. It codes for CASSEPERYEQYF. The chain combines TRBV6-1 with TRBJ2-7; D remains unclear. With 2 bases removed from V and 4 bases from J, the gap between germline ends came to 9 bases. The CDR3 extends over 13 amino acids. Germline CDR1 MNHNS, CDR2 SASEGT.

This chain uses TRBV2 with TRBJ2-2; D might be TRBD2 (6 bases). This CDR3 has 16 amino acids. The V end was cut by 6 bases, the J end by 1 base, with 15 bases between. Germline CDR1 is SNHLY and CDR2 is FYNNEI. CDR3 DNA: TGTGCCAGCAGCCCCGGGGGTAGCGGGAACACCGGGGAGCTGTTTTTT. It translates to CASSPGGSGNTGELFF.

V is TRBV27 and J is TRBJ2-2; 8 nucleotides line up with TRBD1. Unmatched junction bases numbered 4, after V lost 1 base and J lost 6 bases. Germline V gene lookup returns CDR1 MNHEY and CDR2 SMNVEV (reference sequence). This CDR3 contains 15 residues. The CDR3 protein is CASSLFQGASGELFF. Written as DNA, the CDR3 is TGTGCCAGCAGTTTATTCCAGGGGGCTTCCGGGGAGCTGTTTTTT.

The chain recombines TRBV7-9 with TRBJ2-5; 8 positions match TRBD1. CDR1 is SEHNR and CDR2 is FQNEAQ in the germline V gene (reference sequence). J gave up 5 bases and V 5 bases, and 10 bases lay outside the gene matches. The CDR3 is 15 amino acids. CDR3 loop: CASSVRQGSWETQYF. The CDR3 bases are TGTGCCAGCAGCGTGAGACAGGGGTCGTGGGAGACCCAGTACTTC.

The chain joins TRBV28 to TRBJ1-5; TRBD1 agrees at 8 bases. Germline values: CDR1 MDHEN, CDR2 SYDVKM. V shed 6 bases, J shed 6 bases, and the junction held 7 bases outside the gene matches. The CDR3 loop spans 14 amino acids. The CDR3 loop reads CASSPGQGTQPQHF. CDR3 DNA sequence: TGTGCCAGCAGCCCCGGACAGGGTACTCAGCCCCAGCATTTT.

This chain connects TRBV19 to TRBJ1-2, with D possibly being TRBD1 (6 bases). CDR3 length equals 13 residues. From germline, CDR1 is LNHDA and CDR2 SQIVND (reference sequence). The V and J ends lost 5 bases and 1 base respectively, with 8 bases between them. The CDR3 region is CASSQGSNYGYTF. CDR3 coding DNA: TGTGCCAGTAGTCAGGGGAGTAACTATGGCTACACCTTC. The full variable domain, its missing parts supplied by reference TRBV19 and TRBJ1-2, is DGGITQSPKYLFRKEGQNVTLSCEQNLNHDAMYWYRQDPGQGLRLIYYSQIVNDFQKGDIAEGYSVSREKKESFPLTVTSAQKNPTAFYLCASSQGSNYGYTFGSGTRLTVV.

This clone was seen only a few times. V gene TRBV4-2 combines with J gene TRBJ1-1; the match to TRBD1 covers 9 bases. V lost 4 bases, J lost 7 bases, and 10 bases stayed unmatched. The CDR3 sequence is 15 residues long. Germline V gives CDR1 LGHNA, CDR2 YNFKEQ. The CDR3 sequence is CASSPSTGGFGEAFF. The CDR3 nucleotides read TGTGCCAGCAGCCCGAGTACAGGGGGCTTTGGTGAAGCTTTCTTT.

The count of this clone is one. The V gene is TRBV2, the J gene TRBJ1-5, with 8 bases aligning to TRBD1. Germline CDR1 reads SNHLY; CDR2 reads FYNNEI. With 6 bases clipped from V and 7 bases from J, the junction kept 8 bases outside the gene matches. The CDR3 has 14 amino acids. The DNA of the CDR3 is TGTGCCAGCAGCTCGGACAGGGTCGAACAGCCCCAGCATTTT. This translates into CASSSDRVEQPQHF.

V is TRBV5-1 and J is TRBJ2-2; a weak D match, TRBD1 (6 bases). The germline V and J ends were trimmed by 5 bases and 7 bases, with 18 bases remaining between them. Germline CDR1 reads SGHRS; CDR2 reads YFSETQ. This CDR3 region has 15 residues. The CDR3 here is CASSRQDGSGGELFF. The CDR3 DNA is TGCGCCAGCAGTCGACAGGACGGATCCGGCGGGGAGCTGTTTTTT. Supplemented by reference TRBV5-1 and TRBJ2-2, the full variable domain reads KAGVTQTPRYLIKTRGQQVTLSCSPISGHRSVSWYQQTPGQGLQFLFEYFSETQRNKGNFPGRFSGRQFSNSRSEMNVSTLELGDSALYLCASSRQDGSGGELFFGEGSRLTVL.

The CDR3 region is CASSRDNEQFF. As DNA, the CDR3 is TGTGCCAGCAGCCGCGACAATGAGCAGTTCTTC. This chain links TRBV6-5 with TRBJ2-1; D unclear. Germline CDR1 reads MNHEY; CDR2 reads SVGAGI. The CDR3 runs 11 residues. Trimming stripped 6 bases from V and 5 bases from J, with 5 bases between.

This clone was seen once. The chain has TRBV5-1 and TRBJ2-1; 10 positions agree with TRBD2. CDR3 length: 18 amino acids. Germline trimming cut 0 bases from V and 1 base from J; bases unmatched to any gene: 7. Germline V gene data show CDR1 as SGHRS and CDR2 as YFSETQ. CDR3 in DNA: TGCGCCAGCAGCTTGGTCGCTAGCGGGGGTTATTCCTACAATGAGCAGTTCTTC. This gives the protein CASSLVASGGYSYNEQFF.